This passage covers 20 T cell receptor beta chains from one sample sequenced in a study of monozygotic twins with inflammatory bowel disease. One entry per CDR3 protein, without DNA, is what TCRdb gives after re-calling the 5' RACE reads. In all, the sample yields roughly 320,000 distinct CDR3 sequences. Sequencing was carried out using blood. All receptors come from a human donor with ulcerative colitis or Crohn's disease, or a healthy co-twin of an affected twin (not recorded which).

The chain's CDR3 is CSGYSGATGELFF. The V gene is TRBV20-1, the J gene TRBJ2-2; TCRdb returns TRBD1, unconfirmable since there is no DNA. Per the germline V gene, CDR1 is DFQATT and CDR2 is SNEGSKA (reference sequence). The CDR3 spans 13 residues.

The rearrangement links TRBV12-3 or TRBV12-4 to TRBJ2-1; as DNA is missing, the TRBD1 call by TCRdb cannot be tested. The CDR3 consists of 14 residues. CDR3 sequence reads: CASSVPWPVDEQFF.

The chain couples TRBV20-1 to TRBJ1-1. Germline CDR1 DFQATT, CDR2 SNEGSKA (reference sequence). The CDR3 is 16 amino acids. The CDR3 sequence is CSARGLPGTTGIEAFF.

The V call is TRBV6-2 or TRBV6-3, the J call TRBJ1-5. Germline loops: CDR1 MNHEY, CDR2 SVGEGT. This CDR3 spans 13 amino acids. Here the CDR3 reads CASRPNSNQPQHF.

CDR3 region: CATSGVSQTQYF. This chain uses TRBV24-1 with TRBJ2-5. The CDR3 has 12 residues. The germline CDR1 and CDR2 sequences are KGHDR and SFDVKD.

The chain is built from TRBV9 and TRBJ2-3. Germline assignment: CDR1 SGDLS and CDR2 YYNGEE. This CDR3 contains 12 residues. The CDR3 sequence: CASSVVEDTQYF.

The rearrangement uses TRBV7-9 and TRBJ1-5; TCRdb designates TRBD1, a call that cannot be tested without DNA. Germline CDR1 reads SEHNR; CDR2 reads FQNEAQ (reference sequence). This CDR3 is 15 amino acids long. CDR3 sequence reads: CASSTGVTRNQPQHF.

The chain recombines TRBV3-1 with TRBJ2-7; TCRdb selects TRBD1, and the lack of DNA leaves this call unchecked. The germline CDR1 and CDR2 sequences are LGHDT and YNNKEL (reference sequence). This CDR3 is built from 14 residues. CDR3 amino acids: CASSQGIGGVEQYF.

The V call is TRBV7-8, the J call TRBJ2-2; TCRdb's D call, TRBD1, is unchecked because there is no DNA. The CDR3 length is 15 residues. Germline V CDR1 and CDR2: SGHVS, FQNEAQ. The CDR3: CASSRQGANTGELFF.

CDR3 sequence: CASSLGPWNEQYF. V gene TRBV7-9 combines with J gene TRBJ2-7. Germline values: CDR1 SEHNR, CDR2 FQNEAQ (reference sequence). The CDR3 spans 13 residues.

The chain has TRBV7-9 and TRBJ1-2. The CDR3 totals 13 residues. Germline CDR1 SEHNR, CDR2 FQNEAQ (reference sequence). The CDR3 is CASSPRAGDGYTF. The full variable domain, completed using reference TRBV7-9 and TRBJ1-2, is DTGVSQNPRHKITKRGQNVTFRCDPISEHNRLYWYRQTLGQGPEFLTYFQNEAQLEKSRLLSDRFSAERPKGSFSTLEIQRTEQGDSAMYLCASSPRAGDGYTFGSGTRLTVV.

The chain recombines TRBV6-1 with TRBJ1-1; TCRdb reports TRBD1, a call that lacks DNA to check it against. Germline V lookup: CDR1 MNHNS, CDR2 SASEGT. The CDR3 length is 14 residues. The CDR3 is CASSKRQGNTEAFF.

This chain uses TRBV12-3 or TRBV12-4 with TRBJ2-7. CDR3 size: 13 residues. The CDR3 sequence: CASSFGGVGEQYF.

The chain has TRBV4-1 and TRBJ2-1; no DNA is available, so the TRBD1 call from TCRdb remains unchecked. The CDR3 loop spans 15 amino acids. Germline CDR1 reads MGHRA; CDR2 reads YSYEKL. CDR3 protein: CASSLQTGDYNEQFF.

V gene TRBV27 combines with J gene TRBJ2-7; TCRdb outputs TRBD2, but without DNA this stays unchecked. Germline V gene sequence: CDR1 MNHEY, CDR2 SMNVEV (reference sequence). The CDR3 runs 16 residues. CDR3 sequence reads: CASSLRTSGGAYEQYF.

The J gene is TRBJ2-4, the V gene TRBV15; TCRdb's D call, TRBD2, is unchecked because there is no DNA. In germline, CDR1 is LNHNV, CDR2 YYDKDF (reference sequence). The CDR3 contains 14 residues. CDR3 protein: CATSRGGEGNIQYF. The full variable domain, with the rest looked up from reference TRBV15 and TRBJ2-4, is DAMVIQNPRYQVTQFGKPVTLSCSQTLNHNVMYWYQQKSSQAPKLLFHYYDKDFNNEADTPDNFQSRRPNTSFCFLDIRSPGLGDTAMYLCATSRGGEGNIQYFGAGTRLSVL.

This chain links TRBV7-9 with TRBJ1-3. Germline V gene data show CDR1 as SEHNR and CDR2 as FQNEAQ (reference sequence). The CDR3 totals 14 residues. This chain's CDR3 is CASNPNVGGNTIYF.

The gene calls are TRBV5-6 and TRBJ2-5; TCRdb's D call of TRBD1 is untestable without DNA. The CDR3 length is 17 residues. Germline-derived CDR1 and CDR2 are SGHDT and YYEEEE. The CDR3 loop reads CASSFGDSRDRLETQYF.

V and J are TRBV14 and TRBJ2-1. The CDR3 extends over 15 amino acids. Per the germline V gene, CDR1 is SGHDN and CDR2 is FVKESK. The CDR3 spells CASSQDQGWDNEQFF.

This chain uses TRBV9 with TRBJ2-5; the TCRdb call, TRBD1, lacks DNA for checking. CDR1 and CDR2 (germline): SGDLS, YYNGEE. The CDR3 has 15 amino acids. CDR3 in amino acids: CASSVVGALSETQYF.